This T cell receptor beta chain comes out of a study of beta chain features in type 1 diabetes. Overall study findings and caveats: Relative to healthy donors, patients appeared to have naive, central memory and Treg TCRB repertoires that were more similar. People with Type 1 diabetes carried modestly yet significantly shorter TCRB CDR3s in all four CD4+ subsets.

This CDR3 is built from 16 residues. V lost 0 bases to trimming and J lost 5 bases; unmatched junction nucleotides: 7. Germline CDR1 and CDR2: MDHEN and SYDVKM. Notes on this clone: Its target is not known.

Expressed TCRB transcripts got sequenced, as all isolated RNA was reverse transcribed. Data came from immunoSEQ multiplex PCR; TCRdb stores just in-frame clones and leaves some out. The sample gives about 160,000 clones, approximately 8% of which show up once; roughly 0.5% is in the top ten. This clonotype was sampled from a young man with type 1 diabetes. The sample taken for sequencing was central memory CD4+ T cells from blood. This chain connects TRBV28 to TRBJ2-3, with 8 bases matching TRBD2. CDR3 DNA: TGTGCCAGCAGTTTATGGAACAGCGGGAGTATAGATACGCAGTATTTT. The encoded protein is CASSLWNSGSIDTQYF.